Each of the 5 T cell receptor beta chains below was sequenced from the same sample in a study of blood T cells in healthy people across ages. A second roughly 7 to 11 cycle PCR used barcoded and J-beta primers. In TCRdb, the 5' RACE reads were re-called with MiXCR into one record per CDR3 protein. The data hold hundreds of thousands of distinct CDR3 sequences, with roughly 60% observed a single time. The sequenced material came from blood. The receptors were sampled from a man aged 30 to 45 in good health.

V usage is TRBV9 and J usage is TRBJ1-1; D uncertain. The CDR3 is 13 residues long. V dropped 5 bases and J dropped 1 base, with 9 bases sitting between them. Germline V gene data show CDR1 as SGDLS and CDR2 as YYNGEE. CDR3 amino acids: CASSVGRNTEAFF. For the CDR3, the DNA is TGTGCCAGCAGTGTTGGAAGGAACACTGAAGCTTTCTTT.

Only a few counts were recorded for this clonotype. The CDR3 here is CASSQQGIYEQYF. CDR3 sequence (DNA): TGTGCCAGCAGCCAACAGGGAATCTACGAGCAGTACTTC. The J gene is TRBJ2-7, the V gene TRBV6-1; maybe TRBD1 (6 bases). Per germline, CDR1 MNHNS and CDR2 SASEGT. Trimming left V 6 bases short and J 3 bases short, with 12 bases between. The CDR3 runs to 13 residues.

This rearrangement joins TRBV4-2 to TRBJ1-4, with D possibly TRBD1 on 6 matching bases. The CDR3 extends over 17 amino acids. Trimming pared 0 bases from V and 7 bases from J, leaving 18 bases between. CDR1 is LGHNA, CDR2 YNFKEQ, per germline. The CDR3 DNA reads TGTGCCAGCAGCCAAGAGTTCCGGGGGGCCTTGGGTGAAAAACTGTTTTTT. Translation gives CASSQEFRGALGEKLFF.

The CDR3 DNA reads as TGTGCCAGCAGTTACTCGAGTGTGACTGGCGAGCAGTACTTC. Its protein is CASSYSSVTGEQYF. The gene calls are TRBV6-2 or TRBV6-3 and TRBJ2-5; D not resolved. TRBJ2-7 explains the end of the DNA better; the J call may be wrong. This CDR3 comprises 14 residues. The germline V gene encodes CDR1 MNHEY and CDR2 SVGEGT.

This chain uses TRBV9 with TRBJ2-5, with TRBD2 matching over 7 bases. V dropped 0 bases and J dropped 4; count of bases not matched to a gene: 3. Germline values: CDR1 SGDLS, CDR2 YYNGEE. The CDR3 has 14 residues. In DNA form, the CDR3 reads TGTGCCAGCAGCGTAGCGGGGGGTGTAGAGACCCAGTACTTC. It is translated as CASSVAGGVETQYF.